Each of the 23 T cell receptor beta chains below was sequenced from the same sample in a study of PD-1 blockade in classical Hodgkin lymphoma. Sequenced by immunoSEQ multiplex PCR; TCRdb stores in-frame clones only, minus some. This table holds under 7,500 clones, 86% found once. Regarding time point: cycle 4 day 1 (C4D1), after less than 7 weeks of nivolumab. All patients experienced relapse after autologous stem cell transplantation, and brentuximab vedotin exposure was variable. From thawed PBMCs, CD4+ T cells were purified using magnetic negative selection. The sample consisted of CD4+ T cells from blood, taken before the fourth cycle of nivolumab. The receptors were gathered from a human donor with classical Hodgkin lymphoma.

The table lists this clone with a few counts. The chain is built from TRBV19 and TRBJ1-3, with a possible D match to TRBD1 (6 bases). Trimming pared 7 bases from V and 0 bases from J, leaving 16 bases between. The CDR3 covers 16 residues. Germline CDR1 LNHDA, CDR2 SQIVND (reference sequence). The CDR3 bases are TGTGCCAGTACCATTCAAGGGGGGTTCTCTGGAAACACCATATATTTT. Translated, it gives CASTIQGGFSGNTIYF.

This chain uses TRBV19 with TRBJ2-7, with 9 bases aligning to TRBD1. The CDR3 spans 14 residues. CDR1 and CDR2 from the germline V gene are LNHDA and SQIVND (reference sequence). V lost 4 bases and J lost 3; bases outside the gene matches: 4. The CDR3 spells CASSNRDRDYEQYF. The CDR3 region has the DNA TGTGCCAGTAGTAACCGGGACAGGGACTACGAGCAGTACTTC. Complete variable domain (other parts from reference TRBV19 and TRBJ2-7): DGGITQSPKYLFRKEGQNVTLSCEQNLNHDAMYWYRQDPGQGLRLIYYSQIVNDFQKGDIAEGYSVSREKKESFPLTVTSAQKNPTAFYLCASSNRDRDYEQYFGPGTRLTVT.

The CDR3 nucleotides read TGTGCCAGCAGCGGTTCCGTAATGAACACTGAAGCTTTCTTT. Protein: CASSGSVMNTEAFF. The chain uses TRBV9 and TRBJ1-1, with D unclear. This CDR3 has 14 residues. V shed 3 bases and J shed 0 bases, with 9 bases lying between them. Looked up from germline, CDR1 is SGDLS and CDR2 is YYNGEE.

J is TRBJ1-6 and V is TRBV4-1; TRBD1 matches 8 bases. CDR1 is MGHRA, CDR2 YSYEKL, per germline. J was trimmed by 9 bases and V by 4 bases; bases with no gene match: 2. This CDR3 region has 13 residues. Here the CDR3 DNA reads TGCGCCAGCAGCCGAGGACAGGGTTCACCCCTCCACTTT. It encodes CASSRGQGSPLHF.

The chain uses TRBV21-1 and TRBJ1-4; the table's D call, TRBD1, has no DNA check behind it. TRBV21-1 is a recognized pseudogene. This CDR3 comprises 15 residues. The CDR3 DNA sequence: TGTGCCAGCAGCGCCCGACAGGGAGGTGAGAGAAAAACTGTTTTT. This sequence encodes CASSARQGGERKTVF.

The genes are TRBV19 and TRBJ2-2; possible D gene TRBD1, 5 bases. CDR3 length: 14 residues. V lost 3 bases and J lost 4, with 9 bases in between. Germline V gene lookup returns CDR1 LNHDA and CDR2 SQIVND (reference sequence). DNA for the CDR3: TGTGCCAGTAGTATTGCAGGGATCACCGGGGAGCTGTTTTTT. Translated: CASSIAGITGELFF.

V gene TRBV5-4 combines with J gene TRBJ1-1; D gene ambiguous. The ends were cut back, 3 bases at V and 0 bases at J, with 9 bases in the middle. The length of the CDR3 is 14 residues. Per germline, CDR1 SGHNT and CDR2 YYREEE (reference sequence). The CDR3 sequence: CASSSPELNTEAFF. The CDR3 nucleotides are TGTGCCAGCAGCTCCCCTGAACTGAACACTGAAGCTTTCTTT. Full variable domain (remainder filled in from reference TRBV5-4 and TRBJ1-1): ETGVTQSPTHLIKTRGQQVTLRCSSQSGHNTVSWYQQALGQGPQFIFQYYREEENGRGNFPPRFSGLQFPNYSSELNVNALELDDSALYLCASSSPELNTEAFFGQGTRLTVV.

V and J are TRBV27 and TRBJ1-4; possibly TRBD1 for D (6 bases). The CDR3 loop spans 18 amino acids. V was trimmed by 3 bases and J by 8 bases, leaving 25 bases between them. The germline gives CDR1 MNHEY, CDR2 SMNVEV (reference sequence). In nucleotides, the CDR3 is TGTGCCAGCAGTTTGACCCCCCCCGGGACAAGGGGGAACGAAAAACTGTTTTTT. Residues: CASSLTPPGTRGNEKLFF.

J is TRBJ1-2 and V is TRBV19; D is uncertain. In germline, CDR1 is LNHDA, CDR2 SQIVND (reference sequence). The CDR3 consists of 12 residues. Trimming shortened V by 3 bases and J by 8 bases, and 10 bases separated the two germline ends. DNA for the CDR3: TGTGCCAGTAGTATCCGGGGTGGCGGCTACACCTTC. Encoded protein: CASSIRGGGYTF.

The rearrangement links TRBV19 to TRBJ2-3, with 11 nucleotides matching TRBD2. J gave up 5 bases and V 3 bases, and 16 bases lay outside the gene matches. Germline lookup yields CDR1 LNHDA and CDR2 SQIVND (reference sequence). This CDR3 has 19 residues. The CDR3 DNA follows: TGTGCCAGTAGTATCGGACTAGCGGGCAACCAACCGGGAGGAGATACGCAGTATTTT. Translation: CASSIGLAGNQPGGDTQYF.

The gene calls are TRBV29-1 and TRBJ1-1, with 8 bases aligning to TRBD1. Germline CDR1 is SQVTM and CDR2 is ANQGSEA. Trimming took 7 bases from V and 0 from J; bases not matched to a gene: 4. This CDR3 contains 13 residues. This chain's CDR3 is CSALDRVNTEAFF. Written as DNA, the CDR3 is TGCAGCGCCCTGGACAGGGTGAACACTGAAGCTTTCTTT.

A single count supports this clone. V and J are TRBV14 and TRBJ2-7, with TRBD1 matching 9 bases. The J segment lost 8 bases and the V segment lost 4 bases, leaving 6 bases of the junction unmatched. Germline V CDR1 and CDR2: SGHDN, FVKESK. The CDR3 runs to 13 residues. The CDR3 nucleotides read TGTGCCAGCAGCCCGCGGACAGGGGAACAGCAGTACTTC. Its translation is CASSPRTGEQQYF.

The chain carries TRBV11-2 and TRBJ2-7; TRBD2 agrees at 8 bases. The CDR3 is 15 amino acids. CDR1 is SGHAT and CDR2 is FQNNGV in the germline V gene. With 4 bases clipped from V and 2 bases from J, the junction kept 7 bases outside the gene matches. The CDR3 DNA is TGTGCCAGCAGCTCAGGACTAGCTTATACCTACGAGCAGTACTTC. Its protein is CASSSGLAYTYEQYF.

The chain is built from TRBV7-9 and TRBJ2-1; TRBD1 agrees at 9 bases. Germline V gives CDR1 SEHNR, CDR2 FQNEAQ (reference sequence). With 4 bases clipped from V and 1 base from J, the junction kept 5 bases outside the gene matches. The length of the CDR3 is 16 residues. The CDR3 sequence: CASSSRQGGSYNEQFF. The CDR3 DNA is TGTGCCAGCAGCTCGCGACAGGGGGGGTCCTACAATGAGCAGTTCTTC. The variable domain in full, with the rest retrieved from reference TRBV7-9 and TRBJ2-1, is DTGVSQNPRHKITKRGQNVTFRCDPISEHNRLYWYRQTLGQGPEFLTYFQNEAQLEKSRLLSDRFSAERPKGSFSTLEIQRTEQGDSAMYLCASSSRQGGSYNEQFFGPGTRLTVL.

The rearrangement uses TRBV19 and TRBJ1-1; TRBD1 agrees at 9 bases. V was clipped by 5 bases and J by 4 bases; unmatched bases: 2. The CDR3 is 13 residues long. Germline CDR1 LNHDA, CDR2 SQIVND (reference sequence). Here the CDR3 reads CASSAQGATEAFF. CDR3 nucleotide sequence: TGTGCCAGTAGTGCACAGGGGGCCACTGAAGCTTTCTTT.

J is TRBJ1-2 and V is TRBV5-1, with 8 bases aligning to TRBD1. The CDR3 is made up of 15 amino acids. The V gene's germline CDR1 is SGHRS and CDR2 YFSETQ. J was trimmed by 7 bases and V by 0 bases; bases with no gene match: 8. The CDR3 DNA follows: TGCGCCAGCAGCTTGGTGTCCCAGGGGGCTGGTGGCTACACCTTC. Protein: CASSLVSQGAGGYTF.

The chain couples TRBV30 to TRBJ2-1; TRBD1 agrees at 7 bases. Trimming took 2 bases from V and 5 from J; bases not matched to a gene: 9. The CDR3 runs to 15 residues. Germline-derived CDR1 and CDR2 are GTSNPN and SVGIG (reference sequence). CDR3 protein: CAWSRGLGGNNEQFF. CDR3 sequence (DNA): TGTGCCTGGAGTAGGGGGCTAGGGGGAAACAATGAGCAGTTCTTC.

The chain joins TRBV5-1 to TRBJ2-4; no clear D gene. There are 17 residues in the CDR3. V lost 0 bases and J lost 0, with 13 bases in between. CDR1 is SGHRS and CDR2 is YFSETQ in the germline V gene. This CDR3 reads CASSLDSSARAKNIQYF. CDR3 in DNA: TGCGCCAGCAGCTTGGATTCGAGTGCGAGAGCCAAAAACATTCAGTACTTC.

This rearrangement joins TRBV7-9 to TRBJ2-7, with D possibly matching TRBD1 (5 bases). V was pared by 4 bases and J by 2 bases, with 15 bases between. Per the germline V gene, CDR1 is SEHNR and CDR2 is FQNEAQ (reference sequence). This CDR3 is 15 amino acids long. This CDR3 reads CASSSWTQPPYEQYF. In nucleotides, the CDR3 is TGTGCCAGCAGCTCCTGGACACAACCTCCCTACGAGCAGTACTTC.

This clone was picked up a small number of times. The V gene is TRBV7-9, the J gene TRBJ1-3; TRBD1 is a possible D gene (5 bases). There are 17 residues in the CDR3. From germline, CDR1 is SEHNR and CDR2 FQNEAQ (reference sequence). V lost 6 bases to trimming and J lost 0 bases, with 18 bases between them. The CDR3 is CASSEGVWGSSGNTIYF. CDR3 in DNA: TGTGCCAGCAGTGAAGGCGTGTGGGGGAGCTCTGGAAACACCATATATTTT.

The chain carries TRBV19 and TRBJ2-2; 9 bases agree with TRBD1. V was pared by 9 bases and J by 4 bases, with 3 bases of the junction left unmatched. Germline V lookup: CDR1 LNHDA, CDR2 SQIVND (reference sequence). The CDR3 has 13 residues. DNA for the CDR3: TGTGCCAGCACGGACAGGGGCACCGGGGAGCTGTTTTTT. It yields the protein CASTDRGTGELFF.

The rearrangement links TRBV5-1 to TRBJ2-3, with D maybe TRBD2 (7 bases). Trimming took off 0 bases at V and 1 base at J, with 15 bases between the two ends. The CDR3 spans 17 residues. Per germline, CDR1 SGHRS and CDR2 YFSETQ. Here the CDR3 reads CASSLGASGGGTDTQYF. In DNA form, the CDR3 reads TGCGCCAGCAGCTTGGGGGCCTCGGGGGGCGGCACAGATACGCAGTATTTT. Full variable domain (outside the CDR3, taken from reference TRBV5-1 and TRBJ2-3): KAGVTQTPRYLIKTRGQQVTLSCSPISGHRSVSWYQQTPGQGLQFLFEYFSETQRNKGNFPGRFSGRQFSNSRSEMNVSTLELGDSALYLCASSLGASGGGTDTQYFGPGTRLTVL.

CDR3 coding DNA: TGTGCCAGCAGTTGGGACAGGGGCCTTGAAAAACTGTTTTTT. Translating it yields CASSWDRGLEKLFF. This sequence joins TRBV6-1 and TRBJ1-4; 10 bases are a match to TRBD1. In germline, CDR1 is MNHNS, CDR2 SASEGT. With 5 bases clipped from V and 7 bases from J, the junction kept 4 bases outside the gene matches. The CDR3 is made up of 14 amino acids.